Reported below is one T cell receptor (beta chain). The antigen is unknown. V was cut by 2 bases and J by 8 bases, with 9 bases left in between. Germline loops: CDR1 MDHEN, CDR2 SYDVKM. The CDR3 is 13 residues long. Measured with immunoSEQ multiplex PCR; TCRdb has only the in-frame clones, and not every one. The table shows around 100,000 clones, with more than 85% occurring only once. The data belong to a study of T cell repertoires and HLA-DP antigens. The sequence came from a woman aged 18-29 years in good health and CMV-seronegative. The chain carries TRBV28 and TRBJ1-4; a possible D gene is TRBD1 (5 bases). The sequenced material came from CD4+ T cells from PBMCs. The CDR3 region has the DNA TGTGCCAGCAGTTTAGGGGCGGTGGAAAAACTGTTTTTT. Protein: CASSLGAVEKLFF.